The rows below give T cell receptor beta chains drawn from one sample of a study of shared clonotypes between healthy human individuals. This table comes from immunoSEQ multiplex PCR, and its TCRdb copy is limited to in-frame clones, with some not included. The profile shows around 2.5 million clones, roughly 93% of them singletons. Sequences were obtained from naive CD4+ T cells from PBMCs. The receptors come from a man aged 18-30 years in good health. Some clones in this sample may be carry-over from other donors' samples. Each CDR3 is given with its conserved first and last residue.

17,TRBV18,TRBJ2-2,CASSPDSLPSSTGELFF
19,TRBV28,TRBJ2-1,CASLAGLAGPELPYNEQFF
15,TRBV6-1,TRBJ2-6,CASQGAISGANVLTF
15,TRBV28,TRBJ1-3,CASSSQGLTGNTIYF
16,TRBV9,TRBJ2-1,CASSARGGYSYNEQFF
17,TRBV4-1,TRBJ2-2,CASSHRVRSRNTGELFF
16,TRBV5-1,TRBJ1-1,CASSLDPGQSNTEAFF
16,TRBV30,TRBJ2-5,CAWKLRVAGAYETQYF
14,TRBV7-2,TRBJ2-1,CASSYGLAANEQFF
14,TRBV7-2,TRBJ2-7,CASSSTGLSYEQYF
16,TRBV28,TRBJ2-1,CASSLSSGSQYNEQFF
15,TRBV30,TRBJ2-7,CAWKERLASSYEQYF
17,TRBV10-3,TRBJ2-1,CAISESRTSGTYNEQFF
16,TRBV7-3,TRBJ2-3,CASSPRQGGSTDTQYF
10,TRBV2,TRBJ2-7,CASKVGEQYF
17,TRBV7-2,TRBJ1-5,CASSSYTGQFSNQPQHF
17,TRBV7-9,TRBJ2-3,CASSSPSLRSSTDTQYF
15,TRBV7-3,TRBJ2-6,CASSLRQSGANVLTF
14,TRBV18,TRBJ2-5,CASLDTAGTETQYF
14,TRBV28,TRBJ1-1,CASSLPRGPTEAFF
15,TRBV18,TRBJ2-5,CASSRGAPRLETQYF
17,TRBV11-2,TRBJ1-1,CASSSPGLWQTGTEAFF